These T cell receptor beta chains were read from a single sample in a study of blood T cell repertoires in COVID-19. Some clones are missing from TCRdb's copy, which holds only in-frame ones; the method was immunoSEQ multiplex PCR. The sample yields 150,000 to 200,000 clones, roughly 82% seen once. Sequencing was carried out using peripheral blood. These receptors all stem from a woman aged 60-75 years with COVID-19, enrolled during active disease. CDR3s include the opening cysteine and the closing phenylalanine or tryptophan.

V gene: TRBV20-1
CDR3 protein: CSASPGQTYEQYF

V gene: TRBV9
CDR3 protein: CASSVGDGRRTAEGGYTF

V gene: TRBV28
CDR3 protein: CASRVGLAGAGEQYF

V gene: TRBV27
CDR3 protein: CASSFGTGEYGYTF

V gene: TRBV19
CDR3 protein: CASTGQGRVGNQPQHF

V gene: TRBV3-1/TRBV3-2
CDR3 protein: CASSQESGGPDTQYF

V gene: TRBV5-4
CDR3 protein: CASSLEATQETQYF

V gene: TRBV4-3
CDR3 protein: CASSRFSGGPNTEAFF

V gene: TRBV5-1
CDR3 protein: CASSGQGDRVDGYTF

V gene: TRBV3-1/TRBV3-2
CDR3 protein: CASSQDPGFVTLHF

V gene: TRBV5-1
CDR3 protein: CASSFALGGMNTEAFF

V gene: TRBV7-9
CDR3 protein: CASSLEPEGQPQHF

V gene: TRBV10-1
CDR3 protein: CASSDSGGERDTQYF

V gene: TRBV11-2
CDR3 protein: CASSLFVGAQTQYF

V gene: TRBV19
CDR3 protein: CASSMGTLSNQPQHF

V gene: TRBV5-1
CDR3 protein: CASSAGGLRSTEAFF

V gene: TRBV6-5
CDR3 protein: CASSPTDRRTDTQYF

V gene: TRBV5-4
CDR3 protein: CASSLLPGTGSGKNTGELFF

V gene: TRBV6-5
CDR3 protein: CASRDPGTADTQYF

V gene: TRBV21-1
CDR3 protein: CASNTLPRGGGETQYF

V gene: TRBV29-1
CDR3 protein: CSVLEGYTF

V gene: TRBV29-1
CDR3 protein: CSVETGLTEAFF

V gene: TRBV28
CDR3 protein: CASSSGQGWTEAFF

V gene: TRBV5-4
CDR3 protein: CASSLSGKGTQYF

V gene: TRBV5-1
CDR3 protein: CASSSTATDSLLYGYTF

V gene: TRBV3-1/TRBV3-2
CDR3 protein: CASSRDGGPLYGYTF

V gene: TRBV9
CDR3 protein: CASSVAAGDQETQYF

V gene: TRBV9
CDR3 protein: CASSGGQGNTQYF

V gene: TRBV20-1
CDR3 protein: CSASRGQEQYF

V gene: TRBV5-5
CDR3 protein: CASSLRGSGNTIYF

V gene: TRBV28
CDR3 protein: CASSLYPGTGDEKLFF

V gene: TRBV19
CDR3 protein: CASRKQGQETQYF

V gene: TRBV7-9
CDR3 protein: CASSLVIGTGAYEQYF

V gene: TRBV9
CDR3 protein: CASQRGGEDSPLHF

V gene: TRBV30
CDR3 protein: CAWSLRSSYNSPLHF

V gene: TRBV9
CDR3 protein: CASSRGAGDFYNEQFF

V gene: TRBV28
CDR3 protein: CASSLPLAHTNTGELFF

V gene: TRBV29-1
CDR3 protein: CSVEWSGMATGELFF

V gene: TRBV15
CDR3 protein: CATSRGSGQPDKYGYTF

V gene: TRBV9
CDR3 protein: CASSALTSGNTGELFF

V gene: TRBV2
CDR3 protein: CASGTRRETQYF